This T cell receptor (beta chain) stems from a study of blood T cell repertoires in COVID-19. Germline CDR1 is SGHNT and CDR2 is YYREEE (reference sequence). V shed 9 bases and J shed 3 bases, with 13 bases lying between them. The CDR3 covers 13 residues. Produced via immunoSEQ multiplex PCR; TCRdb's table is partial and in-frame only. This table holds tens of thousands of clones, about four fifths found once. This TCR came from a woman between 65 and 79 years old with acute or convalescent COVID-19. Input material: peripheral blood. This rearrangement joins TRBV5-4 to TRBJ1-3; no definite D call. The CDR3 nucleotides are TGTGCCACGAGGCGAGGGTTTGGAAACACCATATATTTT. Amino acid sequence: CATRRGFGNTIYF.